This T cell receptor (beta chain) was identified in a study of metastatic and nonmetastatic thyroid tumors. About the study: Repertoires from malignant and benign thyroid patients were compared across blood and tumor or nodule tissue. The study, taken as a whole, reports: Reported TCR beta diversity, measured in blood and tumor, was significantly higher for malignant thyroid tumors than for benign nodules.

Patients underwent thyroid surgery, and none had received any treatment before it. CDR3 length: 13 residues. V dropped 2 bases and J dropped 2 bases, with 6 bases sitting between them. This clone has more than one count but fewer than ten. Its antigen is undetermined. In the original workflow: In papillary thyroid cancer, a distant-metastasis classifier was built using CDR3 differences across clinicopathological groups. TCRdb re-clonotyped the PCR reads via MiXCR. TCRdb's processing, not the study's, gives the V and J calls here. The sample contains roughly 46,000 clones, about 25% of which appear only once.

The receptor was isolated from a male donor with papillary thyroid cancer or a benign thyroid nodule (not recorded which). Some clones in this sample may be carry-over from other donors' samples. The chain joins TRBV12-3 or TRBV12-4 to TRBJ2-5; D gene ambiguous. The specimen sequenced was blood. In nucleotides, the CDR3 is TGTGCCAGCAGTTTACAGCAGCAAGAGACCCAGTACTTC. Translating gives CASSLQQQETQYF.